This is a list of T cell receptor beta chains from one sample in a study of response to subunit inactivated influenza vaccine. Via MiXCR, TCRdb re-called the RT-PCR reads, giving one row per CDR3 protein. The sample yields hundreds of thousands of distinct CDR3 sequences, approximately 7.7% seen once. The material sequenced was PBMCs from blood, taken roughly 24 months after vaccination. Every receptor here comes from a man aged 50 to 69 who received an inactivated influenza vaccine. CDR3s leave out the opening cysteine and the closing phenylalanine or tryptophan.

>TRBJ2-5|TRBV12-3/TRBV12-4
ASLLRGLGETQY
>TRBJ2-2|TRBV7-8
ASSSFYRGPGELF
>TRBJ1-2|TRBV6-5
ASSYTGTGGYT
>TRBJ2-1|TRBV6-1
ASRRGGESFNEQF
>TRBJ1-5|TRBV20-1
SASPGQYSNQPQH
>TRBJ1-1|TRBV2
ASRKRGYGVRGTEAF
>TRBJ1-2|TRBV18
ASSPPLGEGGYT
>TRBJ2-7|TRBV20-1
SALDYEQY
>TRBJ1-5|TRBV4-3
ASSQDRQGGQPQH
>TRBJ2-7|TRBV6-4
ASSPDTSGILGEQY
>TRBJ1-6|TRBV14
ASSQQLGGNSPLH
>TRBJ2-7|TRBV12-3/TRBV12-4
ASSFRDGFEEQY
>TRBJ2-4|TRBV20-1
SAIVAGTAKNIQY